These T cell receptor beta chains were read from a single sample in a study of T cells in Graves' hyperthyroidism and ophthalmopathy. MiXCR, applied by TCRdb to the multiplex PCR reads, yields one record per CDR3 protein. The sample carries more than 300,000 distinct CDR3 sequences, about 14% recorded once. Sample: blood. The receptors come from a woman aged 25 to 39 with Graves' ophthalmopathy. Both conserved end residues are part of each CDR3. Fields, in order: J gene, D gene, V gene, clone size, CDR3 protein, CDR3 DNA. D genes are given only for firm matches. Only part of the rows carry a size: once, few, many, or a class if the clone is expanded.

>TRBJ1-5|TRBD1|TRBV20-1|few
CSAKQGIVSNQPQHF
TGCAGTGCTAAACAGGGGATAGTCAGCAATCAGCCCCAGCATTTT
>TRBJ1-2|TRBD1|TRBV28|many
CASSLPRGLVYGYTF
TGTGCCAGCAGTTTACCCAGGGGGTTAGTTTATGGCTACACCTTC
>TRBJ1-3|TRBD1|TRBV27|many
CASSPLGTGENTIYF
TGTGCCAGCAGTCCCCTCGGGACAGGGGAAAACACCATATATTTT
>TRBJ2-2|.|TRBV7-9|few
CASSGDNRANTGELFF
TGTGCCAGCAGCGGGGACAACAGGGCCAACACCGGGGAGCTGTTTTTT
>TRBJ1-2|TRBD1|TRBV25-1|.
CASSDGQGAYYGYTF
TGTGCCAGCAGTGACGGACAGGGGGCTTACTATGGCTACACCTTC
>TRBJ1-4|.|TRBV6-5|.
CASSYAVLPSEKLFF
TGTGCCAGCAGTTACGCAGTACTTCCATCTGAAAAACTGTTTTTT
>TRBJ2-7|.|TRBV30|many
CAWSVLRDRKYEQYF
TGTGCCTGGAGTGTACTCCGTGACAGAAAATACGAGCAGTACTTC
>TRBJ1-2|.|TRBV30|many
CAWSVMGYDGYTF
TGTGCCTGGAGTGTGATGGGTTACGATGGCTACACCTTC
>TRBJ1-4|.|TRBV6-1|few
CASSLDSANEKLFF
TGTGCCAGCAGCCTAGACAGTGCTAATGAAAAACTGTTTTTT
>TRBJ1-4|.|TRBV4-1|few
CASSQTSTGAEKLFF
TGCGCCAGCAGCCAAACTTCGACAGGCGCCGAAAAACTGTTTTTT
>TRBJ2-5|.|TRBV27|many
CASNIWGGTQYF
TGTGCCAGCAACATATGGGGTGGGACCCAGTACTTC
>TRBJ1-1|.|TRBV10-3|.
CAIAPTGSTEAFF
TGTGCCATCGCCCCAACAGGGAGCACTGAAGCTTTCTTT
>TRBJ1-1|.|TRBV7-9|many
CASSLSGRVAEAFF
TGTGCCAGCAGCTTATCCGGGAGAGTCGCTGAAGCTTTCTTT
>TRBJ2-1|TRBD2|TRBV6-1|many
CASTGGLRSYNEQFF
TGTGCCAGCACGGGGGGGTTGCGCTCCTACAATGAGCAGTTCTTC
>TRBJ2-3|TRBD2|TRBV20-1|many
CSAQVPSGRITDTQYF
TGCAGTGCCCAAGTCCCTAGCGGGCGGATTACAGATACGCAGTATTTT
>TRBJ2-5|.|TRBV12-3/TRBV12-4|few
CASSLEGLKETQYF
TGTGCCAGCAGTTTAGAGGGGCTCAAGGAGACCCAGTACTTC
>TRBJ2-7|TRBD1|TRBV5-1|few
CASNEGAVYDEQYF
TGCGCCAGCAACGAGGGGGCGGTTTATGACGAGCAGTACTTC
>TRBJ2-5|TRBD1|TRBV24-1|few
CATSDRTPGQQETQYF
TGTGCCACCAGTGATCGAACGCCGGGACAGCAAGAGACCCAGTACTTC
>TRBJ2-2|.|TRBV6-1|few
CASSTGGGATGELFF
TGTGCCAGCTCGACTGGGGGAGGCGCAACCGGGGAGCTGTTTTTT
>TRBJ1-5|.|TRBV20-1|many
CSASLTSNQPQHF
TGCAGTGCTAGTCTAACCAGCAATCAGCCCCAGCATTTT
>TRBJ2-7|.|TRBV5-6|.
CASSYGSEKLYEQYF
TGTGCCAGCAGCTATGGGTCTGAAAAACTCTACGAGCAGTACTTC
>TRBJ2-2|.|TRBV12-3/TRBV12-4|few
CASSLGSPNTGELFF
TGTGCCAGCAGTTTAGGTAGTCCGAACACCGGGGAGCTGTTTTTT
>TRBJ2-7|.|TRBV20-1|many
CSVSSETSTYEQYF
TGCAGTGTTAGTTCTGAGACTAGTACCTACGAGCAGTACTTC
>TRBJ1-5|.|TRBV6-4|.
CASSDPAMRFKSNQPQHF
TGTGCCAGCAGTGACCCAGCCATGAGGTTTAAGAGCAATCAGCCCCAGCATTTT
>TRBJ2-7|TRBD2|TRBV7-9|many
CASSSTSGPYEQYF
TGTGCCAGCAGCTCTACTAGCGGACCATACGAGCAGTACTTC
>TRBJ2-3|TRBD2|TRBV20-1|many
CSARDSLAGESTDTQYF
TGCAGTGCTAGAGATTCGTTAGCGGGGGAGTCCACAGATACGCAGTATTTT
>TRBJ2-7|.|TRBV28|many
CASSHPERHRGRYEQYF
TGTGCCAGCAGTCATCCAGAGCGTCATCGGGGGCGGTACGAGCAGTACTTC
>TRBJ2-4|.|TRBV6-5|.
CASSYGRQNIQYF
TGTGCCAGCAGTTATGGAAGGCAAAACATTCAGTACTTC
>TRBJ2-2|TRBD2|TRBV19|.
CASGLAKNTGELVF
TGTGCCAGTGGACTAGCGAAGAACACCGGGGAGCTGGTTTTT
>TRBJ2-4|.|TRBV20-1|once
CSAKQLATARNIQYF
TGCAGTGCAAAACAGCTAGCAACAGCCAGAAACATTCAGTACTTC
>TRBJ2-1|TRBD2|TRBV27|.
CASSFSIAGGPYNEQFF
TGTGCCAGCAGTTTCTCCATAGCGGGAGGGCCCTACAATGAGCAGTTCTTC
>TRBJ1-1|.|TRBV19|.
CASSFVGKNTEAFF
TGTGCCAGTAGTTTCGTAGGGAAGAACACTGAAGCTTTCTTT
>TRBJ2-2|.|TRBV20-1|many
CSARDAERGTGELFF
TGCAGTGCTAGAGACGCAGAACGGGGGACCGGGGAGCTGTTTTTT
>TRBJ2-5|TRBD1|TRBV29-1|few
CSLPARDRGRIGETQYF
TGCAGCCTCCCTGCCCGGGACAGGGGGCGCATTGGTGAGACCCAGTACTTC
>TRBJ1-2|.|TRBV10-3|.
CAISEVGPKGYTF
TGTGCCATCAGTGAGGTTGGCCCGAAAGGCTACACCTTC
>TRBJ1-5|.|TRBV20-1|many
CSASGYSNQPQHF
TGCAGTGCTAGCGGCTATAGCAATCAGCCCCAGCATTTT
>TRBJ2-2|TRBD2|TRBV19|.
CASSPGTSVNTGELFF
TGTGCCAGTAGTCCAGGGACTAGCGTCAACACCGGGGAGCTGTTTTTT
>TRBJ1-2|.|TRBV14|few
CASSQEQGNYGYTF
TGTGCCAGCAGCCAAGAACAGGGAAACTATGGCTACACCTTC
>TRBJ1-5|.|TRBV6-2/TRBV6-3|many
CASSYVAGYQPQHF
TGTGCCAGCAGTTACGTCGCAGGGTATCAGCCCCAGCATTTT
>TRBJ1-2|.|TRBV6-1|.
CASSRTLQGVSTF
TGTGCCAGCAGCCGAACTCTACAGGGTGTGAGCACCTTC
>TRBJ1-6|.|TRBV12-3/TRBV12-4|few
CASSLGRHPNSPLHF
TGTGCCAGCAGTTTAGGGCGACATCCTAATTCACCCCTCCACTTT
>TRBJ1-1|.|TRBV6-1|many
CASRRDGNTEAFF
TGTGCCAGCAGGAGGGACGGTAACACTGAAGCTTTCTTT
>TRBJ2-7|.|TRBV15|.
CATSRDLEGLYEQYF
TGTGCCACCAGCAGAGATTTAGAAGGTCTCTATGAGCAGTACTTC
>TRBJ1-5|.|TRBV2|many
CASSGTQYSNQPQHF
TGTGCCAGCAGTGGGACTCAATATAGCAATCAGCCCCAGCATTTT
>TRBJ2-3|.|TRBV20-1|many
CSARSPSTDTQYF
TGCAGTGCTAGATCGCCTAGCACAGATACGCAGTATTTT
>TRBJ2-3|.|TRBV7-9|many
CASSRAGQPDTQYF
TGTGCCAGCAGTCGGGCTGGCCAACCCGATACGCAGTATTTT
>TRBJ2-1|.|TRBV28|many
CASRRRGSYNEQFF
TGTGCCAGCAGAAGGAGGGGCTCCTACAATGAGCAGTTCTTC
>TRBJ2-3|.|TRBV12-3/TRBV12-4|.
CASRRGITQYF
TGTGCCAGCAGAAGGGGGATTACGCAGTATTTT
>TRBJ2-1|TRBD2|TRBV20-1|many
CSASGGDYNEQFF
TGCAGTGCTAGTGGGGGGGACTACAATGAGCAGTTCTTC
>TRBJ1-5|.|TRBV20-1|few
CSARDMGLQPQHF
TGCAGTGCTAGAGATATGGGGCTTCAGCCCCAGCATTTT
>TRBJ1-6|TRBD1|TRBV4-2|.
CASSHTRDRVFSPLHF
TGTGCCAGCAGCCATACTCGGGACAGGGTGTTTTCACCCCTCCACTTT
>TRBJ2-3|TRBD2|TRBV11-2|many
CASSLEAGDTDTQYF
TGTGCCAGCAGCTTAGAGGCGGGGGACACAGATACGCAGTATTTT
>TRBJ2-1|.|TRBV30|many
CAWSPTGSGLQFF
TGTGCCTGGAGTCCCACCGGCTCGGGCTTACAGTTCTTC
>TRBJ1-5|.|TRBV7-2|many
CASAHSNSNQPQHF
TGTGCCAGCGCCCACTCTAATAGCAATCAGCCCCAGCATTTT
>TRBJ2-7|.|TRBV28|few
CASSLFPTYEQYF
TGTGCCAGCAGTTTATTTCCTACCTACGAGCAGTACTTC
>TRBJ2-3|TRBD1|TRBV12-3/TRBV12-4|many
CASNRGQGGTRDTQYF
TGTGCCAGCAACCGGGGACAGGGTGGCACAAGGGATACGCAGTATTTT
>TRBJ2-1|.|TRBV6-2/TRBV6-3|many
CASTPGDGRYNEQFF
TGTGCCAGCACCCCCGGGGACGGGAGATACAATGAGCAGTTCTTC
>TRBJ2-5|TRBD2|TRBV9|few
CASSGPGTSGGETQYF
TGTGCCAGCAGCGGACCCGGGACTAGCGGGGGGGAGACCCAGTACTTC
>TRBJ2-3|TRBD1|TRBV28|many
CASSPIPHDRAVDTQYF
TGTGCCAGCAGTCCGATACCCCACGACAGGGCTGTAGATACGCAGTATTTT
>TRBJ2-5|TRBD2|TRBV19|.
CASSMGTSGGLYF
TGTGCCAGTAGTATGGGGACTAGCGGGGGTTTGTACTTC